The following is a T cell receptor (beta chain) sequence with its context. The sample originates from a study of technical replicates of blood from a handful of donors. V shed 5 bases, J shed 6 bases, and the junction held 4 bases outside the gene matches. Germline-derived CDR1 and CDR2 are SNHLY and FYNNEI. This CDR3 comprises 13 residues. Only in-frame clones appear in the TCRdb table, and some are missing; sequencing was by immunoSEQ multiplex PCR. The sample includes tens of thousands of clones, around 96% of them seen just once. The origin of this receptor is a human donor in good health. The chain has TRBV2 and TRBJ2-1; 7 positions agree with TRBD1. Specimen: T cells isolated from PBMCs. The CDR3 DNA reads as TGTGCCAGCAGTCTGGACAGGTTCAATGAGCAGTTCTTC. It is translated as CASSLDRFNEQFF.